The rows below give T cell receptor beta chains drawn from one sample of a study of blood T cells in healthy people across ages. MiXCR, run by TCRdb on the 5' RACE reads, gives a single entry per CDR3 protein. This sample yields about 1.4 million distinct CDR3 sequences, of which approximately 59% are seen a single time; more than 6% belongs to the top ten. The sample was blood. These TCRs come from a man aged 18 to 35 in good health. The CDR3 runs from the conserved cysteine through the conserved F or W. A D gene is named only where the DNA matches it firmly. Not all rows give a size; the values are once, few, many and, for expanded clones, a class.

cdr3_aa	cdr3_nt	v_call	j_call	clone_size	d_call
CASSLDSGVRGDEQFF	TGTGCCAGCAGCTTAGATTCGGGAGTTCGCGGGGATGAGCAGTTCTTC	TRBV7-2	TRBJ2-1	NA	NA
CASRPRTGSSSYEQYF	TGTGCCAGCCGTCCGCGGACAGGATCAAGCTCCTACGAGCAGTACTTC	TRBV6-6	TRBJ2-7	few	TRBD1
CASSTDRGLVNEQFF	TGCGCCAGCAGCACCGACAGGGGGCTGGTAAATGAGCAGTTCTTC	TRBV5-1	TRBJ2-1	NA	TRBD1
CASSPSAISYNEQFF	TGTGCCAGCAGCCCCTCCGCAATTTCCTACAATGAGCAGTTCTTC	TRBV7-8	TRBJ2-1	NA	NA
CASSLFGSTEAFF	TGCGCCAGCAGCTTGTTTGGGAGCACTGAAGCTTTCTTT	TRBV5-1	TRBJ1-1	NA	NA
CASSTGGTRYGYTF	TGTGCCAGCAGTACAGGGGGCACTCGATATGGCTACACCTTC	TRBV12-3/TRBV12-4	TRBJ1-2	NA	TRBD1
CASSQGRGGKSSYEQYF	TGCGCCAGCAGCCAAGGGCGGGGGGGAAAATCCTCCTACGAGCAGTACTTC	TRBV4-3	TRBJ2-7	NA	TRBD2
CASSLELGGVREQYF	TGTGCCAGCAGCTTAGAACTGGGGGGGGTAAGGGAGCAGTACTTC	TRBV11-2	TRBJ2-4	NA	TRBD2
CASAFGGIAMNTEAFF	TGCGCCAGCGCATTCGGGGGGATCGCAATGAACACTGAAGCTTTCTTT	TRBV10-2	TRBJ1-1	few	NA
CASSPWDYYEQYF	TGTGCCAGCAGCCCCTGGGACTACTACGAGCAGTACTTC	TRBV7-9	TRBJ2-7	NA	TRBD2
CASSETSGANVLTF	TGTGCCAGCAGTGAAACCTCTGGGGCCAACGTCCTGACTTTC	TRBV2	TRBJ2-6	NA	NA
CSAGTGVGANVLTF	TGCAGTGCTGGGACAGGGGTCGGGGCCAACGTCCTGACTTTC	TRBV20-1	TRBJ2-6	NA	TRBD1
CASSQAPETGYQTDTQYF	TGCGCCAGCAGCCAAGCCCCCGAGACAGGGTATCAAACAGATACGCAGTATTTT	TRBV4-1	TRBJ2-3	NA	TRBD1